This TCR beta chain was identified in a study of CD8+ T cells in alopecia areata. Across the whole study: Treated patients took oral tofacitinib at 5 to 10 mg twice daily.

As regards this clone: Antigen: not known.

Following extraction, RNA underwent reverse transcription to cDNA, which served as the sequencing template. Assay: immunoSEQ multiplex PCR; the TCRdb copy retains only in-frame clones and omits some. The sample contains about 92,000 clones, 44% of which appear only once. The V gene lost 0 bases and the J gene lost 1 base, with 10 bases spanning the gap. The CDR3 is 15 residues long. Germline CDR1 reads MNHEY; CDR2 reads SMNVEV (reference sequence). Treatment defined: oral pan-JAK inhibitor, 5-10 mg twice daily. Findings of the study overall: Expanded CD8+ clones among the top 100, as well as scalp clonality, were significantly decreased by tofacitinib.

The sample in question was CD8+ T cells sorted from blood, obtained at week 24, from a patient treated with tofacitinib. The clonotype comes from a human donor with alopecia areata. The J gene is TRBJ2-7, the V gene TRBV27; D is uncertain. The CDR3 sequence: CASSLSRTVSYEQYF. CDR3 sequence (DNA): TGTGCCAGCAGTTTATCGAGGACGGTTTCCTACGAGCAGTACTTC.